One sample yielded the 12 T cell receptor beta chains listed below, sequenced in a study of blood T cell repertoires in COVID-19. Profiling relied on immunoSEQ multiplex PCR, and the TCRdb table lists in-frame clones only, not all of them. The data contain about 280,000 clones, about 83% of them singletons. The specimen was PBMCs or T cells enriched from blood (not recorded which). These receptors originate from a woman in her thirties or forties who had recovered from COVID-19.

CDR3 protein: CASSFGRNEQYF. The CDR3, as DNA: TGTGCCAGCAGTTTCGGCAGGAACGAGCAGTACTTC. The genes are TRBV28 and TRBJ2-7; unclear D gene. V was trimmed by 3 bases and J by 5 bases, leaving 8 bases between them. Germline loops: CDR1 MDHEN, CDR2 SYDVKM. The CDR3 length is 12 residues.

This CDR3 reads CASSRQREQFF. In DNA form, the CDR3 reads TGTGCCAGCAGTCGTCAGCGGGAGCAGTTCTTC. The chain employs TRBV12-3 or TRBV12-4 and TRBJ2-1; D possibly corresponds to TRBD2 (5 bases). The V end lost 5 bases, the J end lost 10 bases, and 9 bases lay between the germline ends. The CDR3 runs 11 residues.

The chain joins TRBV28 to TRBJ1-3; D gene unclear. Germline values: CDR1 MDHEN, CDR2 SYDVKM. This CDR3 spans 12 amino acids. V dropped 6 bases and J dropped 1 base, with 4 bases sitting between them. CDR3 DNA sequence: TGTGCCAGCAGGGAGTCTGGAAACACCATATATTTT. Protein sequence: CASRESGNTIYF.

The chain links TRBV5-3 to TRBJ1-2; TRBD1 matches at 7 bases. TRBV5-3 is labeled an ORF, and its function is uncertain. This CDR3 contains 16 residues. The junction had 11 bases not matched to a gene; V was cut back by 4 bases and J by 2 bases. The CDR3 DNA is TGTGCCAGAAGCCCCATCAACAGGGGACGGAACTATGGCTACACCTTC. Its protein is CARSPINRGRNYGYTF.

This clone appeared a few times. The chain links TRBV28 to TRBJ1-1; 7 bases match TRBD1. The germline CDR1 and CDR2 sequences are MDHEN and SYDVKM. This CDR3 region has 17 residues. V dropped 3 bases and J dropped 2; count of bases not matched to a gene: 12. Here the CDR3 DNA reads TGTGCCAGCAGTTTCCGATTAGGGCGACAGGGTAACACTGAAGCTTTCTTT. This sequence encodes CASSFRLGRQGNTEAFF.

CDR3 residues: CASSIRIGASGRANNEQFF. CDR3 bases: TGTGCCAGTAGTATACGAATCGGGGCCAGCGGGAGGGCCAACAATGAGCAGTTCTTC. The gene calls are TRBV19 and TRBJ2-1; 10 bases are shared with TRBD2. The CDR3 consists of 19 residues. Germline-derived CDR1 and CDR2 are LNHDA and SQIVND (reference sequence). The J segment lost 5 bases and the V segment lost 2 bases, leaving 15 bases of the junction unmatched.

V usage is TRBV27 and J usage is TRBJ2-3, with 9 bases aligning to TRBD1. The CDR3 length is 16 residues. Germline V gives CDR1 MNHEY, CDR2 SMNVEV (reference sequence). J was trimmed by 2 bases and V by 9 bases; bases with no gene match: 12. The CDR3 region is CASKARQGVFTDTQYF. CDR3 coding DNA: TGTGCCAGTAAAGCCCGACAGGGGGTTTTCACAGATACGCAGTATTTT.

This clone was detected only once. The chain recombines TRBV28 with TRBJ1-1; perhaps TRBD1 as D (5 bases). The CDR3 loop spans 14 amino acids. Germline-derived CDR1 and CDR2 are MDHEN and SYDVKM. V lost 1 base to trimming and J lost 5 bases, with 11 bases between them. In nucleotides, the CDR3 is TGTGCCAGCAGTTTATTAGGCCAGGGTACTGAAGCTTTCTTT. This sequence encodes CASSLLGQGTEAFF. Full variable domain (remainder filled in from reference TRBV28 and TRBJ1-1): DVKVTQSSRYLVKRTGEKVFLECVQDMDHENMFWYRQDPGLGLRLIYFSYDVKMKEKGDIPEGYSVSREKKERFSLILESASTNQTSMYLCASSLLGQGTEAFFGQGTRLTVV.

The genes are TRBV5-1 and TRBJ1-4; 9 nucleotides agree with TRBD1. The CDR3 spans 13 residues. The ends lost 5 bases at V and 8 bases at J; junction bases unmatched: 4. Per germline, CDR1 SGHRS and CDR2 YFSETQ. The CDR3 protein is CASSPGQGEKLFF. The CDR3 nucleotides read TGCGCCAGCAGTCCGGGACAGGGCGAAAAACTGTTTTTT.

The chain recombines TRBV7-3 with TRBJ2-1, with no clear D. This CDR3 has 14 residues. V lost 5 bases, J lost 4 bases, and 12 bases lay in between. Germline V gene data show CDR1 as SGHTA and CDR2 as FQGTGA. CDR3: CASSPREPYNEQFF. Written as DNA, the CDR3 is TGTGCCAGCAGCCCCCGAGAACCTTACAATGAGCAGTTCTTC.

This rearrangement joins TRBV19 to TRBJ2-2; 9 bases match TRBD1. V was pared by 5 bases and J by 3 bases, with 10 bases of the junction left unmatched. The CDR3 has 17 amino acids. Germline CDR1 LNHDA, CDR2 SQIVND (reference sequence). CDR3 protein: CASSLALWTGDTGELFF. The CDR3 bases are TGTGCCAGTAGTCTCGCACTATGGACAGGGGACACCGGGGAGCTGTTTTTT.

J is TRBJ2-1 and V is TRBV19; a weak D match, TRBD2 (6 bases). Trimming cost V 8 bases and J 4 bases, with 9 bases left between them. In germline, CDR1 is LNHDA, CDR2 SQIVND (reference sequence). CDR3 length equals 12 residues. The CDR3 loop reads CASRGFYNEQFF. The CDR3 nucleotides are TGTGCCAGTCGGGGGTTTTACAATGAGCAGTTCTTC.